This T cell receptor beta chain was profiled in a study of a mutant IDH1 vaccine in newly diagnosed glioma (dated by TCRdb to about 2021). For context, the study as a whole: Patients were given eight vaccinations, in weeks 1, 3, 5, 7, 11, 15, 19 and 23, which matched visits V03 through V10. In the chemotherapy-containing groups, vaccination started alongside temozolomide cycles, whereas in patients who had radiotherapy alone it started 4-6 weeks after radiotherapy. Prior to enrollment, patients had been given standard therapy consisting of radiotherapy alone, temozolomide alone, or radiochemotherapy with temozolomide, with the combination given to most patients. Peripheral blood samples were drawn at six visits, namely V03 (baseline), V05, V07, V10, V12 and V13. The approximately 30 treated patients were approximately 62% male and roughly 38% female, with a mean age of around 40 years. For exploratory analyses, longitudinal TCRB deep sequencing was carried out in roughly 25 treated patients wherever samples were available.

From its cysteine to its phenylalanine, the CDR3 spans 13 amino acids. Only the CDR3 DNA stays, 39 bases, in frame from base 1. The V end loses 2 bases and the J end loses 10 bases, and a stretch of 10 bases separates them. The germline V gene gives CDR1 as SGHRS and CDR2 as YFSETQ. The sample's time point label is to be understood as: week 23, last vaccination. Each vaccine dose was 300 ug of a 20-mer mutant IDH1 peptide in Montanide, given subcutaneously with topical imiquimod. The donors had newly diagnosed IDH1-mutant astrocytomas of WHO grade 3 or 4 that showed loss of nuclear ATRX. The samples were drawn from NOA16, a multicentre, single-arm, open-label phase I trial in Germany that tested a mutant IDH1 peptide vaccine in humans for the first time. Genomic DNA for TCRB sequencing was extracted from EDTA blood using the DNeasy Blood and Tissue Kit. Study-level results and caveats: Changes in the top peripheral T cell clonotypes picked up by TCRB sequencing did not appear to be linked to pseudoprogression. PBMC samples for TCRB deep sequencing were selected based on availability. The authors stated that sample limitations prevented analyses of patient blood samples from being reproduced. Immune responses induced by the vaccine were seen in around 93% of patients across multiple MHC alleles.

Points on this clone: What antigen it recognizes has not been identified. No qualities accompany the bases; no much larger clone lies one base away.

Receptors were amplified or captured by the immunoSEQ multiplex PCR assay. The hsTCRB Kit was used according to the manufacturer's protocol to amplify rearranged TCR beta chain sequences. Sequencing of TCRB libraries was carried out on an Illumina MiSeq. Under the source paper's analysis protocol: Demultiplexing, trimming and gene mapping were performed with the kit vendor's proprietary platform. Not all clones reach the TCRdb copy of this immuneACCESS table, which keeps in-frame sequences only. Checked studies attribute under half of the gap to unresolved V genes and leave the rest unexplained. The V and J calls and clone size come from that table; D and trimming were worked out from the DNA. The sample contains about 82,000 clones, over 75% of them found a single time. The ten largest account for 2% to 2.5% of the sample.

The rearranged chain carries TRBV5-1 and TRBJ1-6, with no reliable assignment of the D segment. The source material was PBMCs, sampled from a glioma patient whose treatment included an IDH1 peptide vaccine. The source of this sequence is a man aged 30 to 45 with glioma. Some clones in this sample may be carry-over from other donors' samples. The nucleotide sequence reads TGCGCCAGCAGCTTAAGATTCACCTCACCCCTCCACTTT. The translation is CASSLRFTSPLHF. Reference TRBV5-1 and TRBJ1-6 genes cover what lies past the CDR3, so the full variable domain is KAGVTQTPRYLIKTRGQQVTLSCSPISGHRSVSWYQQTPGQGLQFLFEYFSETQRNKGNFPGRFSGRQFSNSRSEMNVSTLELGDSALYLCASSLRFTSPLHFGNGTRLTVT.